One sample yielded the 28 T cell receptor beta chains listed below, sequenced in a study of shared T cell receptors in the human thymus. Using immunoSEQ multiplex PCR, the repertoire was profiled, and TCRdb retains in-frame clones only, with some absent. The sample has roughly 500,000 clones, around three quarters seen once. In addition, the sample was reused for a study of human thymus T cells.

Sequencing used thymocytes. The receptors derive from a boy under three years old with a congenital heart defect.

The rearrangement links TRBV6-4 to TRBJ2-2; perhaps TRBD2 as D (6 bases). Germline CDR1 is MRHNA and CDR2 is SNTAGT. CDR3 length: 16 residues. Trimming stripped 0 bases from V and 2 bases from J, with 10 bases between. CDR3 residues: CASSDSGGTNTGELFF. The CDR3 DNA reads TGTGCCAGCAGTGACTCTGGCGGGACTAACACCGGGGAGCTGTTTTTT.

The chain couples TRBV5-8 to TRBJ1-2, with a possible D match to TRBD1 (5 bases). Germline V gene data show CDR1 as SGHTS and CDR2 as YDEGEE. V was shortened by 6 bases and J by 5 bases, with 14 bases between the two germline ends. The CDR3 spans 13 residues. CDR3 sequence reads: CASTMRGVYGYTF. CDR3 nucleotides: TGTGCCAGCACAATGCGGGGGGTGTATGGCTACACCTTC.

This chain joins TRBV30 and TRBJ1-6, with D perhaps TRBD1 (6 bases). This CDR3 region has 16 residues. Trimming shortened V by 3 bases and J by 5 bases, and 17 bases separated the two germline ends. In germline, CDR1 is GTSNPN, CDR2 SVGIG (reference sequence). Here the CDR3 DNA reads TGTGCCTGGAGAGTCCGGGACAAGAGGAATAATTCACCCCTCCACTTT. As protein: CAWRVRDKRNNSPLHF.

The chain employs TRBV4-3 and TRBJ2-7; TRBD2 agrees at 11 bases. CDR1 and CDR2 from the germline V gene are LGHNA and YSLEER. This CDR3 comprises 16 residues. V trimming: 1 base; J trimming: 3 bases; junction bases outside the gene matches: 5. CDR3 sequence: CASSQAPGLAVYEQYF. The CDR3 region has the DNA TGCGCCAGCAGCCAAGCTCCGGGACTAGCGGTCTACGAGCAGTACTTC.

Details on this clone: One junction end does not reproduce the germline sequence, and a read error may be involved. V and J are TRBV7-9 and TRBJ2-7; D perhaps matches TRBD2 (5 bases). The length of the CDR3 is 13 residues. CDR1 and CDR2 from the germline V gene are SEHNR and FQNEAQ (reference sequence). Here the CDR3 reads CASSHPGWERLDF. The CDR3 DNA sequence: TGTGCCAGCAGCCATCCTGGCTGGGAGAGATTGGACTTC.

This chain joins TRBV20-1 and TRBJ2-1; D is unresolved. CDR1 is DFQATT, CDR2 SNEGSKA, per germline (reference sequence). This CDR3 is 11 amino acids long. Deletions cut 5 bases from V and 8 bases from J, with 10 bases between. The CDR3 DNA sequence: TGCAGTGCTCTACTATGGGATGAGCAGTTCTTC. It codes for CSALLWDEQFF.

This clone was picked up one time. This sequence joins TRBV7-2 and TRBJ2-7; 16 bases are shared with TRBD2. CDR3 size: 18 residues. The V gene end was trimmed by 5 bases and the J gene end by 5 bases; junction bases not matched to a gene: 12. Per germline, CDR1 SGHTA and CDR2 FQGNSA. CDR3: CASSPSPSGTSGRDEQYF. The CDR3 nucleotides read TGTGCCAGCAGCCCAAGCCCTTCCGGGACTAGCGGGAGGGACGAGCAGTACTTC.

This chain joins TRBV5-1 and TRBJ2-5; 8 positions agree with TRBD1. This CDR3 is built from 14 residues. V lost 4 bases, J lost 5 bases, and 7 bases stayed unmatched. The germline V gene has CDR1 SGHRS and CDR2 YFSETQ. The DNA of the CDR3 is TGCGCCAGCAGCACCCGGACAGGGCTGGAGACCCAGTACTTC. Translated: CASSTRTGLETQYF. Full variable domain (missing parts from reference TRBV5-1 and TRBJ2-5): KAGVTQTPRYLIKTRGQQVTLSCSPISGHRSVSWYQQTPGQGLQFLFEYFSETQRNKGNFPGRFSGRQFSNSRSEMNVSTLELGDSALYLCASSTRTGLETQYFGPGTRLLVL.

This clone occurred a few times. The V and J genes are TRBV6-1 and TRBJ2-2, with 11 positions matching TRBD2. The CDR3 contains 19 residues. Germline V gene lookup returns CDR1 MNHNS and CDR2 SASEGT. With V trimmed by 2 bases and J by 5 bases, 13 bases remained unmatched. This CDR3 reads CASSETPPSGRPGTGELFF. Written as DNA, the CDR3 is TGTGCCAGCAGTGAAACCCCTCCTAGCGGGAGGCCGGGTACCGGGGAGCTGTTTTTT.

The chain is built from TRBV29-1 and TRBJ1-1, with 9 bases matching TRBD1. The CDR3 is 13 residues long. J gave up 11 bases and V 3 bases, and 10 bases lay outside the gene matches. Germline CDR1 and CDR2: SQVTM and ANQGSEA. CDR3 in DNA: TGCAGCGTTGATCTGTTGGACAGGGGTAAGGCTTTCTTT. As protein: CSVDLLDRGKAFF.

The chain employs TRBV28 and TRBJ2-7; TRBD1 matches at 7 bases. This CDR3 region has 15 residues. V was clipped by 3 bases and J by 2 bases; unmatched bases: 7. The germline gives CDR1 MDHEN, CDR2 SYDVKM. The CDR3 region is CASSFRDSVTYEQYF. As DNA, the CDR3 is TGTGCCAGCAGTTTTAGGGACAGCGTTACCTACGAGCAGTACTTC.

The chain recombines TRBV9 with TRBJ2-7; D is unresolved. This CDR3 contains 15 residues. V lost 0 bases, J lost 2 bases, and 12 bases lay in between. Germline loops: CDR1 SGDLS, CDR2 YYNGEE. This CDR3 reads CASSVENRDPYEQYF. In DNA, the CDR3 is TGTGCCAGCAGCGTAGAGAACAGAGACCCCTACGAGCAGTACTTC.

This clone appeared a single time. The rearrangement joins TRBV28 to TRBJ2-3; D is unclear. V was clipped by 3 bases and J by 4 bases, with 8 bases between them. Germline CDR1 MDHEN, CDR2 SYDVKM. CDR3 length equals 13 residues. The CDR3 DNA is TGTGCCAGCAGTTTCCCACATTCAGATACGCAGTATTTT. Protein product: CASSFPHSDTQYF.

The chain recombines TRBV5-1 with TRBJ2-5, with 7 nucleotides matching TRBD1. CDR1 and CDR2 from the germline V gene are SGHRS and YFSETQ. Trimming cost V 4 bases and J 2 bases; bases outside gene matches: 11. The CDR3 runs 16 residues. CDR3 loop: CASSPRKGQVQETQYF. CDR3 bases: TGCGCCAGCAGCCCAAGGAAAGGACAGGTTCAAGAGACCCAGTACTTC. Full variable domain (remainder filled in from reference TRBV5-1 and TRBJ2-5): KAGVTQTPRYLIKTRGQQVTLSCSPISGHRSVSWYQQTPGQGLQFLFEYFSETQRNKGNFPGRFSGRQFSNSRSEMNVSTLELGDSALYLCASSPRKGQVQETQYFGPGTRLLVL.

The rearrangement uses TRBV6-5 and TRBJ2-1; 8 positions agree with TRBD1. This CDR3 spans 16 amino acids. With V trimmed by 0 bases and J by 3 bases, 4 bases remained unmatched. CDR1 MNHEY and CDR2 SVGAGI come from the germline V gene. The CDR3 here is CASSYSRDRGYNEQFF. In nucleotides, the CDR3 is TGTGCCAGCAGTTACTCCCGCGACAGGGGCTACAATGAGCAGTTCTTC.

The chain employs TRBV30 and TRBJ2-1; D gene unclear. The CDR3 extends over 13 amino acids. Germline V gene data show CDR1 as GTSNPN and CDR2 as SVGIG (reference sequence). V gave up 2 bases and J gave up 3 bases, with 8 bases separating them. CDR3: CAWSLSLYNEQFF. The CDR3 nucleotides are TGTGCCTGGAGTCTTTCCCTCTACAATGAGCAGTTCTTC. The full variable domain, rest sourced from reference TRBV30 and TRBJ2-1, is SQTIHQWPATLVQPVGSPLSLECTVEGTSNPNLYWYRQAAGRGLQLLFYSVGIGQISSEVPQNLSASRPQDRQFILSSKKLLLSDSGFYLCAWSLSLYNEQFFGPGTRLTVL.

J is TRBJ2-2 and V is TRBV4-3; no clear D. Trimming stripped 0 bases from V and 2 bases from J, with 16 bases between. Germline CDR1 is LGHNA and CDR2 is YSLEER. CDR3 length: 18 residues. CDR3 nucleotide sequence: TGCGCCAGCAGCCAAGATTGGGCAGGCACCGATAACACCGGGGAGCTGTTTTTT. It specifies CASSQDWAGTDNTGELFF.

The rearrangement links TRBV6-1 to TRBJ1-4; a weak D match, TRBD1 (5 bases). CDR1 and CDR2 from the germline V gene are MNHNS and SASEGT. V lost 10 bases and J 4 bases, leaving 10 bases between the germline ends. The length of the CDR3 is 12 residues. CDR3 nucleotides: TGTGCCACCTGGGGACTTAATGAAAAACTGTTTTTT. Translating gives CATWGLNEKLFF.

The chain combines TRBV19 with TRBJ2-7, with no clear D. V was cut by 5 bases and J by 2 bases, with 10 bases left in between. Germline lookup yields CDR1 LNHDA and CDR2 SQIVND (reference sequence). This CDR3 region has 13 residues. CDR3 coding DNA: TGTGCCAGTAGTGAGGCCGGCCCCTACGAGCAGTACTTC. It specifies CASSEAGPYEQYF.

The chain recombines TRBV9 with TRBJ2-5, with TRBD1 as a possible D gene (5 bases). The CDR3 is 15 amino acids. Germline-derived CDR1 and CDR2 are SGDLS and YYNGEE. V was pared by 0 bases and J by 3 bases, with 12 bases between. This CDR3 reads CASSVGDSAKETQYF. The CDR3 DNA reads as TGTGCCAGCAGCGTAGGCGACAGTGCAAAAGAGACCCAGTACTTC.

J is TRBJ1-5 and V is TRBV19; D not resolved. Trimming left V 0 bases short and J 0 bases short, with 12 bases between. Germline CDR1 is LNHDA and CDR2 is SQIVND (reference sequence). The length of the CDR3 is 17 residues. In DNA, the CDR3 is TGTGCCAGTAGTATAGATCGCGGGATTCATAGCAATCAGCCCCAGCATTTT. It encodes CASSIDRGIHSNQPQHF.

V and J are TRBV19 and TRBJ2-7; 7 bases map to TRBD1. Germline trimming cut 4 bases from V and 2 bases from J; bases unmatched to any gene: 5. Germline CDR1 reads LNHDA; CDR2 reads SQIVND (reference sequence). This CDR3 has 14 amino acids. The CDR3 region is CASSSRGIPYEQYF. DNA of the CDR3: TGTGCCAGTAGTAGCAGGGGGATACCCTACGAGCAGTACTTC.

The chain employs TRBV19 and TRBJ2-7; the D gene is possibly TRBD2 (6 bases). The CDR3 spans 15 residues. Looked up from germline, CDR1 is LNHDA and CDR2 is SQIVND (reference sequence). Trimming left V 5 bases short and J 0 bases short, with 14 bases between. CDR3 coding DNA: TGTGCCAGTAGTCCCGGGGAGGCCGGCTCCTACGAGCAGTACTTC. Protein: CASSPGEAGSYEQYF.

The CDR3 region has the DNA TGTGCCATCAGTGTAAGGACAGGGCACGTAACGCAGTATTTT. This encodes CAISVRTGHVTQYF. V usage is TRBV10-3 and J usage is TRBJ2-3; 8 bases map to TRBD1. The germline CDR1 and CDR2 sequences are ENHRY and SYGVKD. The length of the CDR3 is 14 residues. The trim removed 4 bases at V and 9 bases at J, leaving 9 bases unmatched.

V and J are TRBV20-1 and TRBJ2-7; TRBD2 matches 7 bases. This CDR3 has 11 amino acids. Per germline, CDR1 DFQATT and CDR2 SNEGSKA (reference sequence). The V and J ends lost 2 bases and 12 bases, in that order; junction bases with no gene match: 7. CDR3 DNA sequence: TGCAGTGCTAGAATACGGCGGGAGACGTACTTC. It translates to CSARIRRETYF.

The gene calls are TRBV4-3 and TRBJ1-4; D may be TRBD1 (5 bases). Germline V lookup: CDR1 LGHNA, CDR2 YSLEER. Between the trimmed V and J ends, which lost 1 base and 13 bases, there was a span of 10 bases. This CDR3 is built from 12 residues. For the CDR3, the DNA is TGCGCCAGCAGCCAAGGGCCCGGGGGACTGTTTTTT. This encodes CASSQGPGGLFF.

V gene TRBV6-5 combines with J gene TRBJ2-2; the D gene is possibly TRBD2 (6 bases). Germline loops: CDR1 MNHEY, CDR2 SVGAGI. V was shortened by 1 base and J by 5 bases, with 8 bases between the two germline ends. This CDR3 spans 14 amino acids. The CDR3 is CASSYLAGTGELFF. The CDR3 region has the DNA TGTGCCAGCAGTTACTTGGCGGGGACCGGGGAGCTGTTTTTT.

The chain employs TRBV4-3 and TRBJ2-2; TRBD1 matches at 8 bases. CDR3 length: 17 amino acids. V was clipped by 8 bases and J by 5 bases; unmatched bases: 16. Germline CDR1 is LGHNA and CDR2 is YSLEER. The CDR3, as DNA: TGCGCCAGCCGAAGCCAGGGGGCGAGGGGTAGAACCGGGGAGCTGTTTTTT. Its translation: CASRSQGARGRTGELFF.